This T cell receptor beta chain was observed in a study of spatial heterogeneity in lung cancer. For the study at large: Raw reads contained each unique TCR and UMI combination more than ten times on average.

Time point described: sample taken at primary tumor resection. TCRs were sequenced from unsorted whole RNA of tumor, nontumor lung or PBMC. The CDR3 loop spans 15 amino acids. From germline, CDR1 is SGDLS and CDR2 YYNGEE. With 2 bases removed from V and 2 bases from J, the gap between germline ends came to 14 bases. This clonotype has only a few counts. Single TCR cDNA molecules each had their own unique molecular identifier. TCRdb itself ran the 5' RACE reads through MiXCR, one entry per CDR3 protein. The table lists some 87,000 distinct CDR3 sequences, over 8.5% of them singletons, with roughly 7.2% in the top ten.

Here the sequenced sample was PBMCs, taken at surgery. The chain joins TRBV9 to TRBJ2-7; a possible D gene is TRBD1 (6 bases). This receptor was taken from a male donor with early-stage non-small cell lung cancer. The CDR3 sequence is CASSVSPTGAYEQYF. DNA for the CDR3: TGTGCCAGCAGCGTCAGTCCGACAGGAGCCTACGAGCAGTACTTC.